Presented here are 6 T cell receptor beta chains from one specimen sequenced in a study of blood T cell repertoires in COVID-19. Only in-frame clones appear in the TCRdb table, and some are missing; sequencing was by immunoSEQ multiplex PCR. The data show around 200,000 clones, with around 82% seen just once and 2.5% to 3% held by the top ten. The sample was peripheral blood. The receptors derive from a man in his fifties or sixties with active or convalescent COVID-19.

The V call is TRBV5-6, the J call TRBJ2-7, with 9 bases that match TRBD1. The CDR3 is 14 residues long. CDR1 and CDR2 (germline): SGHDT, YYEEEE. The V gene end was trimmed by 5 bases and the J gene end by 3 bases; junction bases not matched to a gene: 6. CDR3 loop: CASSWGQGFYEQYF. For the CDR3, the DNA is TGTGCCAGCAGTTGGGGACAGGGTTTCTACGAGCAGTACTTC.

This clone occurred a few times. The DNA of the CDR3 is TGCAGCGTTGGTGGGACAAGCTACGAGCAGTACTTC. Its translation: CSVGGTSYEQYF. The gene calls are TRBV29-1 and TRBJ2-7; tentatively, D is TRBD1 (6 bases). The CDR3 is 12 amino acids. In germline, CDR1 is SQVTM, CDR2 ANQGSEA. V was shortened by 4 bases and J by 3 bases, with 10 bases between the two germline ends.

The rearrangement links TRBV28 to TRBJ2-1, with TRBD2 matching over 10 bases. After removal of 4 bases from V and 10 bases from J, the junction contained 10 bases not matched to a gene. Germline CDR1 and CDR2: MDHEN and SYDVKM. This CDR3 is built from 15 residues. The CDR3: CASSSRLAGVREQFF. The CDR3 region has the DNA TGTGCCAGCAGTTCAAGGCTAGCGGGAGTTCGGGAGCAGTTCTTC.

The rearrangement uses TRBV6-5 and TRBJ2-3; 7 bases agree with TRBD1. The CDR3 runs to 15 residues. The trim removed 3 bases at V and 2 bases at J, leaving 5 bases unmatched. Germline V gene data show CDR1 as MNHEY and CDR2 as SVGAGI. This chain's CDR3 is CASSYQGQPTDTQYF. The CDR3 region has the DNA TGTGCCAGCAGTTATCAGGGACAGCCCACAGATACGCAGTATTTT.

The chain employs TRBV7-8 and TRBJ2-7, with 10 bases lining up with TRBD2. The J segment lost 1 base and the V segment lost 1 base, leaving 16 bases of the junction unmatched. The CDR3 runs 20 residues. Germline V gene sequence: CDR1 SGHVS, CDR2 FQNEAQ. CDR3 bases: TGTGCCAGCAGCTTAGGGGTGGCTAGCGGGGGTGCAATAAAATCCTACGAGCAGTACTTC. Amino acids: CASSLGVASGGAIKSYEQYF.

V and J are TRBV7-9 and TRBJ1-2; TRBD1 matches at 8 bases. Unmatched junction bases numbered 11, after V lost 4 bases and J lost 7 bases. The CDR3 spans 15 residues. CDR1 SEHNR and CDR2 FQNEAQ come from the germline V gene (reference sequence). DNA for the CDR3: TGTGCCAGCAGCTCCCGAGGGAGGACAGGGATTGGCTACACCTTC. Protein product: CASSSRGRTGIGYTF.